This T cell receptor beta chain derives from a study of CD8 T cells in Susac syndrome. Germline lookup yields CDR1 DFQATT and CDR2 SNEGSKA (reference sequence). The ends lost 2 bases at V and 13 bases at J; junction bases unmatched: 13. The CDR3 is 15 amino acids. The RNA, roughly 0.45 to 1 ug, was put through reverse transcription using random hexamers. TCRdb reprocessed the immunoSEQ multiplex PCR reads via MiXCR and lists one record per CDR3 protein. This table holds around 200,000 distinct CDR3 sequences, just under 95% found once. The sequenced sample consisted of CD4+ T cells from PBMCs. This chain joins TRBV20-1 and TRBJ1-6; 8 bases match TRBD1. This sequence originates from a human donor with Susac syndrome. The CDR3: CSARTTTGARSPLHF. The CDR3 DNA sequence: TGCAGTGCTAGAACAACGACAGGGGCGAGATCCCCCCTCCACTTT.